Presented here are 4 T cell receptor beta chains from one specimen sequenced in a study of post-analysis software for immune sequencing data. What these receptors recognize is not known. Every TCR beta cDNA library bore unique molecular identifiers. Each CDR3 protein gets one entry after TCRdb re-called the PCR reads with MiXCR. The data show 380,000 or so distinct CDR3 sequences, roughly 36% seen once. Notes on the study in general: Included in a set of roughly 5 TRBV segments more frequent in patients than controls were TRBV5-6, TRBV5-1 and TRBV20-1.

The sample was blood. All receptors derive from a girl under 18 with multiple sclerosis.

The chain couples TRBV7-6 to TRBJ2-3; 9 bases map to TRBD2. Trimming cost V 5 bases and J 4 bases; bases outside gene matches: 7. The CDR3 has 15 amino acids. Germline V CDR1 and CDR2: SGHVS, FNYEAQ. As DNA, the CDR3 is TGTGCCAGCAGCGCAGTTAGCGGGGGTTCAGATACGCAGTATTTT. This sequence encodes CASSAVSGGSDTQYF.

This clonotype has only a few counts. This chain joins TRBV6-1 and TRBJ2-7; 8 nucleotides agree with TRBD2. Germline V gene data show CDR1 as MNHNS and CDR2 as SASEGT. Unmatched junction bases numbered 7, after V lost 4 bases and J lost 5 bases. There are 14 residues in the CDR3. The CDR3 bases are TGTGCCAGCAGTGTGGTGTACGGGGGGGACGAGCAGTACTTC. It encodes CASSVVYGGDEQYF.

V is TRBV6-5 and J is TRBJ1-4; 9 bases map to TRBD1. The trim removed 0 bases at V and 6 bases at J, leaving 2 bases unmatched. The CDR3 sequence is 15 residues long. Germline CDR1 MNHEY, CDR2 SVGAGI. The CDR3 DNA reads as TGTGCCAGCAGTTACTCGGGACAGGGCGATGAAAAACTGTTTTTT. It specifies CASSYSGQGDEKLFF.

This clonotype was observed a handful of times. This chain uses TRBV7-8 with TRBJ1-3; 7 bases fit TRBD1. Trimming removed 4 bases from V and 2 bases from J; junction bases left unmatched: 2. The germline V gene has CDR1 SGHVS and CDR2 FQNEAQ. CDR3 length: 14 residues. CDR3 DNA: TGTGCCAGCAGCTCCAGGGGGACTGGAAACACCATATATTTT. Residues: CASSSRGTGNTIYF.